The entry below describes one T cell receptor beta chain. What this receptor recognizes is not known. CDR1 and CDR2 are drawn from the germline V gene: SGHAT, FQNNGV. The CDR3 measures 15 amino acids from cysteine to phenylalanine. The entry carries no DNA sequence. This specimen belongs to a study of CXCR3-negative and CXCR3-positive naive CD8 T cells (dated by TCRdb to between 2018 and 2021). For the study in its entirety: In total, 130 million to 150 million TRB reads were obtained, or roughly 1.5 +/- 0.3 million reads per library. Diversity and physicochemical repertoire analyses covered some ten donors pooled from two independent experiments. For the TRBV-TRBJ cluster analysis, the naive subsets came from 5 donors, while the memory cells came from 3 donors. On the study overall, not on this receptor specifically: Comparably high repertoire diversity was found in both naive subsets, whereas much lower repertoire diversity was found in memory CD8+ T cells. Compared with CXCR3-negative naive cells, CXCR3-positive naive cells had TRB CDR3s with higher hydrophobicity (lower Kidera factor 4), lower energy, and higher strength and volume indices. Similar TRBV-TRBJ usage was shown by naive CXCR3-negative and CXCR3-positive cells from the same donor, whereas distinct patterns were shown by memory cells. Freshly isolated PBMCs were used for most assays because CXCR3 expression partially decreased after cryopreservation. Surface CD5, linked to self-reactivity in mice, was comparable between naive subsets; TCR interaction strength was therefore also inferred from TRB CDR3 physicochemical properties.

Each CD8+ T cell subset was flow-sorted in triplicate, with roughly 300,000 cells per subset placed directly into RLT lysis buffer. To keep memory contaminants out, a stringent definition of naive CD8+ T cells was applied: CD45RO-CCR7+CD27+CD95-. Using standard density gradient centrifugation, peripheral blood mononuclear cells were isolated from buffy coats. Naive CXCR3-negative and CXCR3-positive CD8+ T cells were flow-sorted using a FACSAria III. An RNeasy Mini Kit was used to extract total RNA from the sorted cells. TCRdb shows the sequencer as NextSeq 550. The Human TCR Profiling Kit (MiLaboratory) was used to make UMI-labeled 5' RACE TRB cDNA libraries. The full amount of extracted RNA was used for cDNA synthesis, and the full amount of resulting cDNA was used for PCR amplification. Libraries were prepared in parallel with an identical number of PCR cycles. In the source study's methods: With a requirement of at least two reads per UMI, MIGEC and MiXCR extracted about 50,000 +/- 10,000 unique UMI-labeled TRB cDNA molecules per library. On average, each library contained 40,000 +/- 10,000 functional in-frame TRB CDR3 nucleotide clonotypes without stop codons. After each sample was downsampled to 5000 UMI-labeled TRB molecules, VDJtools was used to calculate diversity metrics such as normalized Shannon-Wiener and Chao1. For the central five CDR3 residues, VDJtools calculated physicochemical properties weighted by clonotype size, namely interaction energy, strength, volume and Kidera factor 4. TCRdb reprocessed the reads; each CDR3 protein sequence makes one entry, and DNA is unavailable. Clone size and V and J calls follow TCRdb, not the original study. This sample's table carries about 150,000 distinct CDR3 sequences. The top ten hold 0.41% of the sample.

This TCR was sampled from a human donor in good health. Some clones in this sample may be carry-over from other donors' samples. What was sequenced was naive CXCR3+ CD8+ T cells from blood. Read against the paper, the sample's cell subset or site label means: CD45RO-CCR7+CD27+CD95- naive CD8+ T cells expressing CXCR3 (TNR3+). In this chain, TRBV11-2 is recombined with TRBJ2-3; TCRdb returns TRBD1, unconfirmable since there is no DNA. CDR3 loop: CASSVLTGVTDTQYF.